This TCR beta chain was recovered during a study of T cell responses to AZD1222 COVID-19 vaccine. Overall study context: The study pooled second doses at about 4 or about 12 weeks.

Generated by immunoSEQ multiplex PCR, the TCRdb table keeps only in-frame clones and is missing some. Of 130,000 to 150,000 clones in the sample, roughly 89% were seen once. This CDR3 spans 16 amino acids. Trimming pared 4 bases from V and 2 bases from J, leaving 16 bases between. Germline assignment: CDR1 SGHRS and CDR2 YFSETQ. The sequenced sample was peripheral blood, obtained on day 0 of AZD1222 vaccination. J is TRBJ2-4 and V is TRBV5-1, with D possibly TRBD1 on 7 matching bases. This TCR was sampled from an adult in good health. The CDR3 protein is CASSRGTDPSKNIQYF. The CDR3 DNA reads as TGCGCCAGCAGCCGCGGGACAGACCCTTCCAAAAACATTCAGTACTTC.